This T cell receptor beta chain came from a study of beta chain features in type 1 diabetes. Looking at the study overall: Sorted cells numbering some 110 million were examined across all samples.

Cells sorted by CD45RO/CCR7/CD25/CD127/CD95/CD27 comprised CD4+ naive, central memory, regulatory and stem cell-like memory cells. Purities in excess of 98% were seen in all sorted populations. Findings of the study overall: The naive, central memory and Treg TCRB repertoires of patients appeared to be more similar to one another than those of healthy donors.

In the case of this clone: What it binds is unknown.

Expressed TCRB transcripts were sequenced after all isolated RNA was converted to cDNA. TCRdb keeps only in-frame clones here, not all; method: immunoSEQ multiplex PCR. The repertoire has about 230,000 clones, 9% to 10% of them found once; the top ten carry under 0.045%. With V trimmed by 5 bases and J by 2 bases, 13 bases remained unmatched. This CDR3 is built from 16 residues. The V gene's germline CDR1 is GTSNPN and CDR2 SVGIG (reference sequence). This TCR came from a woman between 18 and 29 years old in good health. J is TRBJ1-1 and V is TRBV30; 8 bases line up with TRBD1. Sequencing input: naive CD4+ T cells from blood. CDR3 region: CAWRDQMDRVNTEAFF. DNA of the CDR3: TGTGCCTGGCGGGATCAAATGGACAGGGTAAACACTGAAGCTTTCTTT.